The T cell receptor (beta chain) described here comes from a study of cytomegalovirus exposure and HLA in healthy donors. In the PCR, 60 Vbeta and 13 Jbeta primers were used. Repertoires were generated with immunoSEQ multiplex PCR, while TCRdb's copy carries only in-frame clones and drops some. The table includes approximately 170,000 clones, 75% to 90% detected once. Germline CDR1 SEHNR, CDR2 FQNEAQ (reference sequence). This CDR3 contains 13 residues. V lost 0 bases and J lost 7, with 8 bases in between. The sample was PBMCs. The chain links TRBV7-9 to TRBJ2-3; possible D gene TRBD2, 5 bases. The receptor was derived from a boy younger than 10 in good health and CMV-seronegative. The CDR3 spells CASSLASGNTQYF. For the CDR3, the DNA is TGTGCCAGCAGCTTAGCTTCGGGAAATACGCAGTATTTT.